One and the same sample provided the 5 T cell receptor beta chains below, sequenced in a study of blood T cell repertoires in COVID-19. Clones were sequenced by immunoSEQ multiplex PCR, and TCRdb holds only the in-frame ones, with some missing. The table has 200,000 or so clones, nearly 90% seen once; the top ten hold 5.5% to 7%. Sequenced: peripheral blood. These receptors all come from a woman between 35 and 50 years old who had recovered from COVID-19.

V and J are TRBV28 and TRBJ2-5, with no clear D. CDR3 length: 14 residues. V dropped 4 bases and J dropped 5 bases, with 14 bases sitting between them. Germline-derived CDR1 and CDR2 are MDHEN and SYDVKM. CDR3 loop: CASSYSGPAETQYF. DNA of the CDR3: TGTGCCAGCAGTTACTCGGGTCCTGCGGAGACCCAGTACTTC.

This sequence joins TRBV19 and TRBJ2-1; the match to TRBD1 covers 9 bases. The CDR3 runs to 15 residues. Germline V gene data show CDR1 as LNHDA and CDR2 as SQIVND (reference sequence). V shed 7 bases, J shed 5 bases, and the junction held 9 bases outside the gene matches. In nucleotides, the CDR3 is TGTGCCAGTACCCCCGGGACAGGGAAGAACAATGAGCAGTTCTTC. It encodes CASTPGTGKNNEQFF.

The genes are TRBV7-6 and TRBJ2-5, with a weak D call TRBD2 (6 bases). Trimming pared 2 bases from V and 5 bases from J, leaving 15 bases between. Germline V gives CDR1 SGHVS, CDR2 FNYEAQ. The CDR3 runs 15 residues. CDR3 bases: TGTGCCAGCAGCTTAAATGGGGCGGAGGGGGAGACCCAGTACTTC. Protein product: CASSLNGAEGETQYF.

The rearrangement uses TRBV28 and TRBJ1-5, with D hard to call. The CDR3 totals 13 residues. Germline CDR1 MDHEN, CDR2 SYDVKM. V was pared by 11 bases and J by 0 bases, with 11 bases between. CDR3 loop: CAHGRGSNQPQHF. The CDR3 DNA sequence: TGTGCCCACGGTCGGGGTAGCAATCAGCCCCAGCATTTT.

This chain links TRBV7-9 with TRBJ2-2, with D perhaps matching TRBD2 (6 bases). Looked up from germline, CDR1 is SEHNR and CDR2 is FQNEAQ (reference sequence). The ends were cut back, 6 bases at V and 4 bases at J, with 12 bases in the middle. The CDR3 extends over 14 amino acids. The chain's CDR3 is CASRIGGSTGELFF. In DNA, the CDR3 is TGTGCCAGCAGAATTGGAGGGAGCACCGGGGAGCTGTTTTTT.